Listed below are T cell receptor beta chains from one sample, sequenced in a study of blood T cell repertoires in COVID-19. Sequencing used immunoSEQ multiplex PCR; TCRdb keeps in-frame clones, though not all of them. The sample includes around 130,000 clones, around nine tenths of them seen just once. The specimen sequenced was PBMCs or T cells enriched from blood (not recorded which). These TCRs come from a woman between 50 and 59 years old who had recovered from COVID-19. The CDR3 runs from the conserved cysteine through the conserved F or W. Each record gives: clone size, D gene, V gene, J gene, CDR3 protein, CDR3 DNA. The D gene is left open where the match is weak. Not all rows give a size; the values are once, few, many and, for expanded clones, a class.

-	TRBD1	TRBV27	TRBJ1-5	CASSYTGVNQPQHF	TGTGCCAGCAGTTACACAGGGGTCAATCAGCCCCAGCATTTT
-	TRBD2	TRBV4-2	TRBJ2-3	CASSLGPGTSGGLSTDTQYF	TGTGCCAGCAGCCTTGGACCCGGGACTAGCGGGGGCCTTAGCACAGATACGCAGTATTTT
-	-	TRBV5-6	TRBJ1-2	CASSPLTVSHGYTF	TGTGCCAGCAGCCCCCTAACTGTTTCTCATGGCTACACCTTC
-	-	TRBV2	TRBJ2-1	CASRRGGAAYNEQFF	TGTGCCAGCAGGAGGGGCGGGGCCGCCTACAATGAGCAGTTCTTC
-	-	TRBV19	TRBJ1-5	CASRYTGNQPQHF	TGTGCCAGCCGTTATACGGGCAATCAGCCCCAGCATTTT
-	-	TRBV11-2	TRBJ1-1	CASSLGGPESEAFF	TGTGCCAGCAGCCTGGGGGGGCCAGAGAGTGAAGCTTTCTTT
-	TRBD1	TRBV27	TRBJ2-1	CASRDRGYNEQFF	TGTGCCAGCCGGGACAGGGGTTACAATGAGCAGTTCTTC
-	TRBD1	TRBV11-2	TRBJ2-1	CASSLGQGVYNEQFF	TGTGCCAGCAGCTTGGGACAGGGGGTTTACAATGAGCAGTTCTTC
-	TRBD2	TRBV7-2	TRBJ2-7	CASSLILGTSGGDEQYF	TGTGCCAGCAGCTTAATACTCGGGACTAGCGGGGGGGACGAGCAGTACTTC
-	-	TRBV10-3	TRBJ1-2	CAISEEPALGYGYTF	TGTGCCATCAGTGAAGAACCGGCTCTCGGGTATGGCTACACCTTC
-	-	TRBV19	TRBJ1-3	CASTLRDGNTIYF	TGTGCCAGTACTCTCCGGGATGGAAACACCATATATTTT
-	TRBD1	TRBV10-3	TRBJ2-7	CAISVVRDRRSYEQYF	TGTGCCATCAGTGTGGTCCGGGACAGGCGGTCCTACGAGCAGTACTTC
-	TRBD1	TRBV29-1	TRBJ1-1	CSGRTGGGTEAFF	TGCAGCGGGAGGACAGGGGGCGGCACTGAAGCTTTCTTT
-	-	TRBV15	TRBJ1-2	CATSRASYGYTF	TGTGCCACCAGCAGAGCTTCTTATGGCTACACCTTC
few	-	TRBV27	TRBJ2-7	CASRDNQGGSGEQYF	TGTGCCAGCAGGGATAACCAAGGGGGATCTGGCGAGCAGTACTTC
-	TRBD2	TRBV11-2	TRBJ2-3	CASSAEPGLAGGYTDTQYF	TGTGCCAGCAGCGCGGAACCGGGACTAGCGGGGGGCTACACAGATACGCAGTATTTT
-	-	TRBV19	TRBJ2-7	CASSPRAMGPTYEQYF	TGTGCCAGTAGTCCAAGAGCGATGGGGCCTACCTACGAGCAGTACTTC
-	-	TRBV5-8	TRBJ2-2	CASSPGTFSTGELFF	TGTGCCAGCAGCCCCGGGACTTTTAGCACCGGGGAGCTGTTTTTT
-	TRBD1	TRBV3-1/TRBV3-2	TRBJ1-6	CASSTQGEITYNSPLHF	TGTGCCAGCAGTACCCAGGGGGAAATTACCTATAATTCACCCCTCCACTTT
-	-	TRBV7-9	TRBJ1-2	CASTDPTIRGGYTF	TGTGCCAGCACCGACCCTACAATCCGAGGCGGCTACACCTTC
-	-	TRBV23-1	TRBJ1-3	CASSQGPSTGNTIYF	TGCGCCAGCAGTCAAGGGCCCAGTACTGGAAACACCATATATTTT
-	TRBD1	TRBV14	TRBJ1-2	CASSLRTGGSGYTF	TGTGCCAGCAGCTTAAGGACAGGGGGCAGTGGCTACACCTTC
-	-	TRBV19	TRBJ1-4	CASSPYGGEKLFF	TGTGCCAGTAGCCCCTACGGTGGTGAAAAACTGTTTTTT
-	TRBD1	TRBV6-5	TRBJ2-2	CASSTGTGGTGELFF	TGTGCCAGCAGTACCGGGACAGGGGGCACCGGGGAGCTGTTTTTT
-	-	TRBV9	TRBJ1-6	CASSVGQGSSPLHF	TGTGCCAGCAGCGTAGGCCAGGGGAGTTCACCCCTCCACTTT
-	-	TRBV29-1	TRBJ1-2	CSVLSQVEGYTF	TGCAGCGTTCTTTCGCAGGTTGAAGGCTACACCTTC
-	TRBD2	TRBV18	TRBJ2-2	CASSPRMGGGSNTGELFF	TGTGCCAGCTCACCACGTATGGGCGGGGGATCGAACACCGGGGAGCTGTTTTTT
few	-	TRBV7-9	TRBJ2-1	CASSFQLARHEQFF	TGTGCCAGCAGCTTTCAACTAGCCAGGCATGAGCAGTTCTTC
once	TRBD2	TRBV7-8	TRBJ2-7	CASSLSGGLSYEQYF	TGTGCCAGCAGCTTAAGCGGGGGGTTATCCTACGAGCAGTACTTC
-	-	TRBV4-2	TRBJ1-1	CASSQARMNTEAFF	TGTGCCAGCAGCCAAGCCAGGATGAACACTGAAGCTTTCTTT
-	-	TRBV27	TRBJ1-6	CASRTGGNRNSPLHF	TGTGCCAGCAGGACAGGAGGCAACCGGAATTCACCCCTCCACTTT
-	-	TRBV7-9	TRBJ2-5	CASSPYQETQYF	TGTGCCAGCAGCCCGTACCAAGAGACCCAGTACTTC
-	-	TRBV9	TRBJ2-5	CASSVQGVGETQYF	TGTGCCAGCAGTGTACAGGGTGTAGGAGAGACCCAGTACTTC
-	TRBD1	TRBV25-1	TRBJ1-2	CASSGGQGIWIGYTF	TGTGCCAGCAGTGGGGGACAGGGGATATGGATTGGCTACACCTTC
-	TRBD1	TRBV10-3	TRBJ1-1	CAIRRDRGLGEAFF	TGTGCCATCAGACGGGACAGGGGGCTAGGTGAAGCTTTCTTT
-	-	TRBV24-1	TRBJ2-2	CATSEAGTLNTGELFF	TGTGCCACCAGTGAAGCCGGGACACTGAACACCGGGGAGCTGTTTTTT
-	-	TRBV14	TRBJ2-3	CASSPGLMLLYF	TGTGCCAGCAGCCCTGGACTGATGTTGTTGTATTTT
-	-	TRBV11-3	TRBJ2-5	CASSLGFRGQETQYF	TGTGCCAGCAGCTTAGGGTTCCGGGGGCAAGAGACCCAGTACTTC
-	TRBD1	TRBV18	TRBJ2-3	CASSPRTGGSDTQYF	TGTGCCAGCTCACCACGGACAGGGGGGTCAGATACGCAGTATTTT
-	TRBD2	TRBV7-9	TRBJ2-5	CASSLASGGQETQYF	TGTGCCAGCAGCTTGGCTAGCGGGGGCCAAGAGACCCAGTACTTC
few	-	TRBV6-1	TRBJ1-2	CASSEAASRRDAGYTF	TGTGCCAGCAGTGAAGCAGCGAGTAGGAGGGATGCTGGCTACACCTTC
-	-	TRBV7-9	TRBJ2-7	CASSSGSFEGYEQYF	TGTGCCAGCAGCTCCGGGTCTTTTGAGGGCTACGAGCAGTACTTC
-	TRBD2	TRBV7-2	TRBJ2-7	CASSLAGRGEQYF	TGTGCCAGCAGCTTAGCAGGGAGGGGCGAGCAGTACTTC
-	TRBD2	TRBV12-3/TRBV12-4	TRBJ2-7	CASRIAGQGEQYF	TGTGCCAGCAGAATAGCGGGGCAAGGCGAGCAGTACTTC
-	-	TRBV10-3	TRBJ1-6	CAISRQEANSPLHF	TGTGCCATCAGTAGACAGGAGGCTAATTCACCCCTCCACTTT
once	TRBD1	TRBV5-4	TRBJ2-3	CASSLRTGGTDTQYF	TGTGCCAGCAGCTTGAGGACAGGAGGCACAGATACGCAGTATTTT
-	-	TRBV27	TRBJ2-7	CASSLRQSYEQYF	TGTGCCAGCAGTTTACGACAGTCCTACGAGCAGTACTTC
many	-	TRBV6-5	TRBJ1-1	CASSYSGRKTEAFF	TGTGCCAGCAGTTACTCAGGGAGGAAGACTGAAGCTTTCTTT
-	TRBD1	TRBV7-6	TRBJ1-1	CASSLLGTGGRGNTEAFF	TGTGCCAGCAGCTTACTCGGGACAGGGGGCAGGGGGAACACTGAAGCTTTCTTT
-	TRBD1	TRBV5-1	TRBJ2-2	CASSPTGSTGELFF	TGCGCCAGCAGCCCGACAGGGAGCACCGGGGAGCTGTTTTTT
once	-	TRBV7-8	TRBJ1-5	CASSLDFGGDQPQHF	TGTGCCAGCAGCTTAGACTTTGGAGGGGACCAGCCCCAGCATTTT